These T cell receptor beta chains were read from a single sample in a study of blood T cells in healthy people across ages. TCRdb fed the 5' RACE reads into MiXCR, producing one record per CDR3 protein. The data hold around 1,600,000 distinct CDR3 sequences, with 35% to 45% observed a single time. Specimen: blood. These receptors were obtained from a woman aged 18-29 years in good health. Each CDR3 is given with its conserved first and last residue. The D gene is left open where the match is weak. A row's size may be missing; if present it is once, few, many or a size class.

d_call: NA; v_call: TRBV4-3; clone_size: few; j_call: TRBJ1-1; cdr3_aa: CASSQDLEGLTEAFF; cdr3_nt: TGCGCCAGCAGCCAAGATTTGGAAGGGCTGACTGAAGCTTTCTTT
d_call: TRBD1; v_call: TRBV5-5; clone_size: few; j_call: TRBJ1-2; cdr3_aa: CASSWGTGPYGYTF; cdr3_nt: TGTGCCAGCAGCTGGGGGACAGGCCCCTATGGCTACACCTTC
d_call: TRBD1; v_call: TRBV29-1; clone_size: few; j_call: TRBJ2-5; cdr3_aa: CSVVGQGETQYF; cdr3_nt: TGCAGCGTTGTAGGACAGGGGGAGACCCAGTACTTC
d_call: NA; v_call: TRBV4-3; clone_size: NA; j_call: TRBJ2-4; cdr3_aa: CASSQDFLAKNIQYF; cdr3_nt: TGCGCCAGCAGCCAAGATTTTTTAGCCAAAAACATTCAGTACTTC
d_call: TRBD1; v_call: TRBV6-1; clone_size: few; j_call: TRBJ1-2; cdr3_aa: CASSEVQGVYGYTF; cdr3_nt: TGTGCCAGCAGTGAGGTACAGGGGGTTTATGGCTACACCTTC
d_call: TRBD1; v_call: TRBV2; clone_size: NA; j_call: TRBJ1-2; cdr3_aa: CASRADRDGYTF; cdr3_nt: TGTGCCAGCAGGGCCGACAGGGACGGCTACACCTTC
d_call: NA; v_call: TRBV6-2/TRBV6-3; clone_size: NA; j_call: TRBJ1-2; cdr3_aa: CASSTPTGNYGYTF; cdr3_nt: TGTGCCAGCAGTACTCCGACAGGAAACTATGGCTACACCTTC
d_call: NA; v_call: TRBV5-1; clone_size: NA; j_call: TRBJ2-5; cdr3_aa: CASSLQASWETQYF; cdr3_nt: TGCGCCAGCAGCTTGCAGGCCAGCTGGGAGACCCAGTACTTC
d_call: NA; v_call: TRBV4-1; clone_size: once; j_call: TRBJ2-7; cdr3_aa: CASSPYGPTDSYEQYF; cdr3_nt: TGCGCCAGCAGTCCTTACGGACCAACGGACAGCTACGAGCAGTACTTC
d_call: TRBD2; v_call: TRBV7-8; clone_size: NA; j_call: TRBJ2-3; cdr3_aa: CASSSSTSGSPTTQYF; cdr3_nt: TGTGCCAGCAGCTCCTCGACTAGCGGGTCCCCCACTACGCAGTATTTT
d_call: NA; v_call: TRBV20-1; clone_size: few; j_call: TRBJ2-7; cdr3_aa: CSASPLDRITYEQYF; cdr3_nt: TGCAGTGCTAGTCCTCTCGACAGGATTACCTACGAGCAGTACTTC
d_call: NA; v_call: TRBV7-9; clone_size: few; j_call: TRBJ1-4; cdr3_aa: CASSLKPSVSTNEKLFF; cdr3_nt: TGTGCCAGCAGCTTAAAACCATCCGTCTCAACTAATGAAAAACTGTTTTTT
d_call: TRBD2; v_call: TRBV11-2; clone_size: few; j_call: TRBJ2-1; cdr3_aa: CASRNAGGRRTGNEQFF; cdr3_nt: TGTGCCAGCAGAAATGCGGGAGGGCGAAGAACAGGCAATGAGCAGTTCTTC